What follows are 27 T cell receptor beta chains derived from one specimen sequenced in a study of blood T cells in healthy people across ages. Combining a sample-barcoded 5' primer with a J-beta primer mix, a second PCR ran for roughly 6 to 12 cycles. TCRdb re-derived calls from the 5' RACE reads in MiXCR, one entry per CDR3 protein. The table includes 650,000 to 800,000 distinct CDR3 sequences, around 52% detected once. The sequenced sample was blood. These receptor sequences come from a woman of 80 years or more in good health.

This clonotype occurred many times. V gene TRBV5-1 combines with J gene TRBJ1-4; TRBD1 is a possible D gene (6 bases). V was shortened by 3 bases and J by 0 bases, with 12 bases between the two germline ends. In germline, CDR1 is SGHRS, CDR2 YFSETQ. The CDR3 has 16 amino acids. CDR3 region: CASSWGHSATNEKLFF. In nucleotides, the CDR3 is TGCGCCAGCAGCTGGGGACATTCGGCAACTAATGAAAAACTGTTTTTT.

This clonotype appeared many times. This sequence joins TRBV5-1 and TRBJ2-5; D tentatively reads TRBD1 or TRBD2 (5 bases each). The CDR3 loop spans 14 amino acids. Trimming shortened V by 1 base and J by 3 bases, and 10 bases separated the two germline ends. Germline lookup yields CDR1 SGHRS and CDR2 YFSETQ. The CDR3 DNA reads TGCGCCAGCAGCTTGACGGGGCGGGAAGAGACCCAGTACTTC. Encoded protein: CASSLTGREETQYF.

V is TRBV20-1 and J is TRBJ2-5; D is perhaps TRBD2 (5 bases). The assigned J gene may be wrong: the sequence end matches TRBJ2-7 better. This CDR3 has 13 amino acids. The germline V gene has CDR1 DFQATT and CDR2 SNEGSKA (reference sequence). The CDR3 DNA reads TGCAGTGCGCGGGCGTCTTACACCTACGAGCAGTACTTC. It codes for CSARASYTYEQYF.

The chain recombines TRBV7-2 with TRBJ1-4; tentative D call: TRBD1 (6 bases). The length of the CDR3 is 13 residues. Germline V lookup: CDR1 SGHTA, CDR2 FQGNSA. Trimming removed 5 bases at V and 4 bases at J, with 8 bases between. DNA of the CDR3: TGTGCCAGCAGCAGGGGGGTTAATGAAAAACTGTTTTTT. Translating it yields CASSRGVNEKLFF. Full variable domain (rest looked up from reference TRBV7-2 and TRBJ1-4): GAGVSQSPSNKVTEKGKDVELRCDPISGHTALYWYRQSLGQGLEFLIYFQGNSAPDKSGLPSDRFSAERTGGSVSTLTIQRTQQEDSAVYLCASSRGVNEKLFFGSGTQLSVL.

The genes are TRBV2 and TRBJ2-3, with a possible D match to TRBD2 (5 bases). The germline V and J ends were trimmed by 7 bases and 1 base, with 15 bases remaining between them. The CDR3 is 15 residues long. CDR1 is SNHLY and CDR2 is FYNNEI in the germline V gene. CDR3 DNA: TGTGCCAGCACCACGGGGTCCCGGGGCACAGATACGCAGTATTTT. Amino acids: CASTTGSRGTDTQYF.

The chain is built from TRBV27 and TRBJ1-5; the D is unclear. The V gene lost 6 bases and the J gene lost 1 base, with 7 bases spanning the gap. CDR1 and CDR2 (germline): MNHEY, SMNVEV (reference sequence). The CDR3 is 13 residues long. CDR3 region: CASSGNSNQPQHF. The CDR3 coding sequence is TGTGCCAGCAGCGGGAACAGCAATCAGCCCCAGCATTTT.

This chain connects TRBV25-1 to TRBJ2-2; D uncertain. V lost 0 bases, J lost 3 bases, and 2 bases lay in between. Germline loops: CDR1 MGHDK, CDR2 SYGVNS. CDR3 size: 13 residues. CDR3 nucleotide sequence: TGTGCCAGCAGTGAATATTACACCGGGGAGCTGTTTTTT. Amino acids: CASSEYYTGELFF. Using reference TRBV25-1 and TRBJ2-2 for the parts outside the CDR3, the full variable domain is EADIYQTPRYLVIGTGKKITLECSQTMGHDKMYWYQQDPGMELHLIHYSYGVNSTEKGDLSSESTVSRIRTEHFPLTLESARPSHTSQYLCASSEYYTGELFFGEGSRLTVL.

The gene calls are TRBV5-1 and TRBJ1-1; D is undetermined. V lost 0 bases, J lost 3 bases, and 15 bases lay in between. The CDR3 extends over 16 amino acids. The germline CDR1 and CDR2 sequences are SGHRS and YFSETQ. The CDR3 region is CASSLGSSGRYTEAFF. The CDR3 bases are TGCGCCAGCAGCTTGGGTTCGTCGGGTCGGTACACTGAAGCTTTCTTT. Filled out from reference TRBV5-1 and TRBJ1-1, the complete variable domain reads KAGVTQTPRYLIKTRGQQVTLSCSPISGHRSVSWYQQTPGQGLQFLFEYFSETQRNKGNFPGRFSGRQFSNSRSEMNVSTLELGDSALYLCASSLGSSGRYTEAFFGQGTRLTVV.

This chain joins TRBV20-1 and TRBJ2-4; 7 bases align to TRBD1. With the DNA end fitting TRBJ2-7 better, the J assignment may be wrong. This CDR3 comprises 11 residues. The V gene's germline CDR1 is DFQATT and CDR2 SNEGSKA (reference sequence). The CDR3 is CSAPRTGEQYF. The CDR3 DNA is TGCAGTGCTCCGAGGACAGGCGAGCAGTACTTC.

The chain is built from TRBV10-3 and TRBJ1-5; maybe TRBD1 (6 bases). With 0 bases removed from V and 6 bases from J, the gap between germline ends came to 12 bases. Looked up from germline, CDR1 is ENHRY and CDR2 is SYGVKD. The CDR3 runs to 15 residues. The CDR3 sequence is CAISESTGASQPQHF. The CDR3 DNA reads as TGTGCCATCAGTGAGTCGACGGGGGCAAGTCAGCCCCAGCATTTT.

At least ten counts were recorded for this clonotype. The V gene is TRBV12-3 or TRBV12-4, the J gene TRBJ1-2, with D perhaps matching TRBD1 (6 bases). This CDR3 region has 15 residues. The ends were cut back, 2 bases at V and 1 base at J, with 11 bases in the middle. This CDR3 is CASSLQGLGNYGYTF. DNA of the CDR3: TGTGCCAGCAGTTTACAGGGGCTTGGTAACTATGGCTACACCTTC.

Worth noting for this clonotype: One end of the junction does not line up with germline, which may come from a read error. V is TRBV20-1 and J is TRBJ2-5; tentatively, D is TRBD2 (6 bases). The DNA matches TRBJ2-7 better at its end, which makes the J call doubtful. The CDR3 is 14 residues long. Germline V gives CDR1 DFQATT, CDR2 SNEGSKA (reference sequence). This chain's CDR3 is CGASGASVAYEQYF. The CDR3 DNA is TGCGGTGCTAGTGGGGCTAGCGTAGCCTACGAGCAGTACTTC.

This clonotype was recorded a few times. This rearrangement joins TRBV20-1 to TRBJ2-5; 16 bases are a match to TRBD2. The CDR3 is 18 amino acids. Trimming took 6 bases from V and 4 from J; bases not matched to a gene: 14. Looked up from germline, CDR1 is DFQATT and CDR2 is SNEGSKA (reference sequence). This chain's CDR3 is CSARVYGTSGRERETQYF. CDR3 nucleotide sequence: TGCAGTGCCCGGGTCTACGGGACTAGCGGGAGGGAACGAGAGACCCAGTACTTC.

The chain employs TRBV18 and TRBJ2-5; D might be TRBD1 (5 bases). This CDR3 has 14 residues. Germline assignment: CDR1 KGHSH and CDR2 LQKENI. V lost 0 bases and J 2 bases, leaving 7 bases between the germline ends. The CDR3 reads CASSPPDTQETQYF. CDR3 bases: TGTGCCAGCTCACCACCGGACACACAAGAGACCCAGTACTTC. Full variable domain (outside the CDR3, taken from reference TRBV18 and TRBJ2-5): NAGVMQNPRHLVRRRGQEARLRCSPMKGHSHVYWYRQLPEEGLKFMVYLQKENIIDESGMPKERFSAEFPKEGPSILRIQQVVRGDSAAYFCASSPPDTQETQYFGPGTRLLVL.

This clonotype was counted between two and nine times. The V and J genes are TRBV14 and TRBJ2-1; 14 bases are a match to TRBD2. This CDR3 contains 15 residues. The ends lost 4 bases at V and 6 bases at J; junction bases unmatched: 2. Germline CDR1 and CDR2: SGHDN and FVKESK. CDR3: CASSPTSGGANEQFF. The CDR3 nucleotides read TGTGCCAGCAGCCCGACTAGCGGGGGGGCCAATGAGCAGTTCTTC.

As for this clonotype: Possible read error: a much larger clone is one base away. The gene calls are TRBV28 and TRBJ2-4, with D possibly being TRBD1 (5 bases). Near its end, the DNA agrees better with TRBJ2-7, so the J call may be wrong. This CDR3 has 14 amino acids. The V gene's germline CDR1 is MDHEN and CDR2 SYDVKM. The CDR3 spells CASSFWQGNYEQYF. Here the CDR3 DNA reads TGTGCCAGCAGTTTTTGGCAGGGAAACTACGAGCAGTACTTC.

The chain links TRBV28 to TRBJ2-3; possible D gene TRBD1, 5 bases. Trimming pared 3 bases from V and 4 bases from J, leaving 14 bases between. This CDR3 region has 15 residues. Looked up from germline, CDR1 is MDHEN and CDR2 is SYDVKM. CDR3 sequence: CASSFRGLWPDTQYF. The CDR3 nucleotides read TGTGCCAGCAGTTTTAGGGGATTGTGGCCAGATACGCAGTATTTT.

The rearrangement links TRBV11-3 to TRBJ2-7, with TRBD2 matching 9 bases. J lost 6 bases, V lost 5 bases, and 8 bases had no gene match. CDR1 is SGHNT, CDR2 YENEEA, per germline. This CDR3 is built from 14 residues. The CDR3 here is CASSPGTSFGEQYF. For the CDR3, the DNA is TGTGCCAGCAGCCCCGGGACTAGCTTCGGCGAGCAGTACTTC.

The chain couples TRBV20-1 to TRBJ2-7, with 10 positions matching TRBD2. J lost 1 base, V lost 6 bases, and 6 bases had no gene match. The CDR3 consists of 14 residues. The germline gives CDR1 DFQATT, CDR2 SNEGSKA (reference sequence). CDR3 loop: CSALTSGLSYEQYF. In nucleotides, the CDR3 is TGCAGTGCCTTGACTAGCGGGCTGTCCTACGAGCAGTACTTC.

The sample holds many counts of this clonotype. J is TRBJ1-4 and V is TRBV29-1; D is uncertain. The V gene lost 4 bases and the J gene lost 4 bases, with 7 bases spanning the gap. This CDR3 is 12 amino acids long. Germline assignment: CDR1 SQVTM and CDR2 ANQGSEA. The DNA of the CDR3 is TGCAGCGTTGCCAGCTTTAATGAAAAACTGTTTTTT. Amino acids: CSVASFNEKLFF.

This clonotype was recorded once. In DNA form, the CDR3 reads TGTGCCAGCAGTTTATCTGGGGTCCTTAACTATGGCTACACCTTC. It translates to CASSLSGVLNYGYTF. The V gene is TRBV27, the J gene TRBJ1-2; D not certain. The CDR3 runs to 15 residues. Germline CDR1 MNHEY, CDR2 SMNVEV (reference sequence). V was trimmed by 0 bases and J by 1 base, leaving 9 bases between them.

The V call is TRBV7-2, the J call TRBJ2-5; D not certain. Per germline, CDR1 SGHTA and CDR2 FQGNSA. V lost 1 base to trimming and J lost 1 base, with 10 bases between them. The CDR3 has 15 amino acids. Here the CDR3 DNA reads TGTGCCAGCAGCTTAGAGGCCGGGTCCCAAGAGACCCAGTACTTC. Translating gives CASSLEAGSQETQYF.

The chain recombines TRBV29-1 with TRBJ1-2; D might be TRBD1 (6 bases). The CDR3 covers 13 residues. V lost 7 bases, J lost 4 bases, and 16 bases lay in between. From germline, CDR1 is SQVTM and CDR2 ANQGSEA. CDR3 loop: CSAWEAGAYGYTF. Here the CDR3 DNA reads TGCAGCGCTTGGGAGGCAGGGGCCTATGGCTACACCTTC.

This clonotype has a count of ten or more. The rearrangement uses TRBV6-2 or TRBV6-3 and TRBJ2-3; unclear D gene. The length of the CDR3 is 13 residues. The V gene's germline CDR1 is MNHEY and CDR2 SVGEGT. Deletions cut 0 bases from V and 4 bases from J, with 5 bases between. The CDR3 loop is CASSYSPPDTQYF. The CDR3 DNA reads as TGTGCCAGCAGTTACTCTCCCCCAGATACGCAGTATTTT.

This clonotype was seen only once. The rearrangement links TRBV27 to TRBJ2-2; 10 bases are a match to TRBD1. Per germline, CDR1 MNHEY and CDR2 SMNVEV (reference sequence). After removal of 3 bases from V and 7 bases from J, the junction contained 2 bases not matched to a gene. CDR3 length equals 14 residues. DNA for the CDR3: TGTGCCAGCAGTTTTGACAGGGGGCACGGGGAGCTGTTTTTT. Translation: CASSFDRGHGELFF.

Concerning this clonotype: A much larger clone differs from this one at a single base, so this may be a read error. The CDR3 spells CTSRDGRTGETQYF. CDR3 DNA: TGTACCAGCAGGGATGGCCGGACGGGAGAGACCCAGTACTTC. V and J are TRBV6-1 and TRBJ2-7; possible D gene TRBD1, 5 bases. The J call is doubtful: the DNA matches TRBJ2-5 better. The CDR3 spans 14 residues. CDR1 MNHNS and CDR2 SASEGT come from the germline V gene.

The V call is TRBV28, the J call TRBJ1-5; 9 bases fit TRBD1. The CDR3 has 15 amino acids. Germline-derived CDR1 and CDR2 are MDHEN and SYDVKM. With 6 bases clipped from V and 2 bases from J, the junction kept 5 bases outside the gene matches. CDR3 protein: CASRGTGKGNQPQHF. CDR3 DNA: TGTGCCAGCAGAGGGACAGGGAAGGGCAATCAGCCCCAGCATTTT.